This TCR beta chain was identified in a study of response to subunit inactivated influenza vaccine. TCRdb re-analysed the RT-PCR reads in MiXCR, keeping a single row per CDR3 protein. The sample shows 430,000 or so distinct CDR3 sequences, around 9.9% of them seen only once. A remark on this clonotype: Its antigen is undetermined.

With 4 bases clipped from V and 6 bases from J, the junction kept 4 bases outside the gene matches. This CDR3 is built from 14 residues. Germline V CDR1 and CDR2: MNHEY, SMNVEV (reference sequence). Regarding the study as a whole: That few new T cells are recruited by each seasonal influenza vaccination was the authors' suggestion.

The V and J genes are TRBV27 and TRBJ1-1; 11 bases are shared with TRBD1. The receptor comes from a man in his fifties or sixties who received an inactivated influenza vaccine. Specimen: PBMCs from blood, collected more than 35 days after vaccination. The CDR3 here is CASSWTGGTAEAFF. CDR3 DNA sequence: TGTGCCAGCAGTTGGACAGGGGGCACGGCTGAAGCTTTCTTT.